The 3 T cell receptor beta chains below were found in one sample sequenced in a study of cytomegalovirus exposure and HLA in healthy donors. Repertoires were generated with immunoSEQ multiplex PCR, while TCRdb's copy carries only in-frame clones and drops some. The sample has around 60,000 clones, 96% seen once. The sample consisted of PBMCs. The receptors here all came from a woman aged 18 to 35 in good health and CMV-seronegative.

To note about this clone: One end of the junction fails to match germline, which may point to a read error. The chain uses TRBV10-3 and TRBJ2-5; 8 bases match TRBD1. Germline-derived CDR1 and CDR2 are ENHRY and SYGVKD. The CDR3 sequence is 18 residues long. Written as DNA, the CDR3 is TGTGCCATCAGTGAGTTTGGGCAGGGGGCAAACTCCCAAGGGACCCAGTACTTC. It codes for CAISEFGQGANSQGTQYF.

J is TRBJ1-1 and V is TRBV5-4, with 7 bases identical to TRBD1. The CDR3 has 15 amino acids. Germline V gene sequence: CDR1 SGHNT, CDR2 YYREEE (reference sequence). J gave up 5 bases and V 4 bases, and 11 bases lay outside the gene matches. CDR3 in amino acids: CASSTPRGRGTEAFF. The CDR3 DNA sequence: TGTGCCAGCAGCACGCCCAGGGGGAGAGGTACTGAAGCTTTCTTT.

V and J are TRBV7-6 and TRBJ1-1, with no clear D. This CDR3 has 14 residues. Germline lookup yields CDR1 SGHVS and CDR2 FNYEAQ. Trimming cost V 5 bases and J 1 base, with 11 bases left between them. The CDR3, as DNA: TGTGCCAGCAGCCCCCAGACGGGGAACACTGAAGCTTTCTTT. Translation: CASSPQTGNTEAFF. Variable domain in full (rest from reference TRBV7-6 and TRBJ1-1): GAGVSQSPRYKVTKRGQDVALRCDPISGHVSLYWYRQALGQGPEFLTYFNYEAQQDKSGLPNDRFSAERPEGSISTLTIQRTEQRDSAMYRCASSPQTGNTEAFFGQGTRLTVV.